The sequence of this T cell receptor beta chain was determined in a study of regulatory T cells in long-lasting Graves disease. There are a few counts of this clonotype. The time point is: newly diagnosed GD, antithyroid drugs for less than 3 months. Extracted PBMC RNA gave rise to the TCR library. TCR beta libraries were built with iRepertoire HTBI primers and Arm-PCR of CDR3 regions. TCRdb reprocessed the multiplex PCR reads via MiXCR and lists one record per CDR3 protein. The sample consists of roughly 610,000 distinct CDR3 sequences, approximately 15% of them appearing once. This sample was also put to use in a study of T cells in Graves' hyperthyroidism and ophthalmopathy.

This clonotype was obtained from a woman between 25 and 40 years old with Graves disease. This sample comprised peripheral blood mononuclear cells (PBMCs), obtained at new diagnosis, from a patient treated with antithyroid drugs.

DNA for the CDR3: TGCAGCGTGCAGATGGGAGGGCCTACAGATACGCAGTATTTT. This translates into CSVQMGGPTDTQYF. The chain employs TRBV29-1 and TRBJ2-3; 7 positions match TRBD2. V shed 6 bases and J 3 bases; nucleotides not matched to a gene: 9. CDR3 length equals 14 residues. Germline V lookup: CDR1 SQVTM, CDR2 ANQGSEA.